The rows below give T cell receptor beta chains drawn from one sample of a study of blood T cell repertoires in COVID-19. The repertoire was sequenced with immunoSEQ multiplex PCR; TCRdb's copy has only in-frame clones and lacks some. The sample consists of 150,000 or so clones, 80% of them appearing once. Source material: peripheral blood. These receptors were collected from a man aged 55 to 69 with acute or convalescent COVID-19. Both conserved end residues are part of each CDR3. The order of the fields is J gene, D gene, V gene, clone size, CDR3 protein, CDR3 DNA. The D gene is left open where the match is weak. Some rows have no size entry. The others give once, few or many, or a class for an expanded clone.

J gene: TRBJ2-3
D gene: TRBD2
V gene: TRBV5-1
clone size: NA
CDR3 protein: CASRTSGGTDTQYF
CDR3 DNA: TGCGCCAGCAGGACTAGCGGGGGGACAGATACGCAGTATTTT

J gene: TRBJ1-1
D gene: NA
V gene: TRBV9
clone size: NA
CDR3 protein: CASSVSPVGRGSEAFF
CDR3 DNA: TGTGCCAGCAGCGTGAGCCCGGTGGGGCGTGGGTCTGAAGCTTTCTTT

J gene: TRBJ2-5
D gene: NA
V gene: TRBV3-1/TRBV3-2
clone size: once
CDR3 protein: CASSQEGSGGETQYF
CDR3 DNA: TGTGCCAGCAGCCAAGAGGGCTCCGGGGGAGAGACCCAGTACTTC

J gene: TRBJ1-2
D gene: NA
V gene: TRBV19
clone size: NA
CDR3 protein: CASSIGQRGDGYTF
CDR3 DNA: TGTGCCAGTAGTATCGGACAGCGAGGGGATGGCTACACCTTC

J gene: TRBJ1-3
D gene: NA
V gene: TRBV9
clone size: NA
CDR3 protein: CASSGGGAGNTIYF
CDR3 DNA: TGTGCCAGCAGCGGAGGGGGAGCTGGAAACACCATATATTTT

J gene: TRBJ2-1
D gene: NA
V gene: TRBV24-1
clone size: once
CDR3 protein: CATSDQGQPSSYNEQFF
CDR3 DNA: TGTGCCACCAGTGACCAGGGCCAACCTAGCTCCTACAATGAGCAGTTCTTC

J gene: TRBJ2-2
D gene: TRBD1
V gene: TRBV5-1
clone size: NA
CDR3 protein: CASSLLSGTGDFGELFF
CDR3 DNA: TGCGCCAGCAGCTTATTATCCGGGACAGGGGATTTCGGGGAGCTGTTTTTT

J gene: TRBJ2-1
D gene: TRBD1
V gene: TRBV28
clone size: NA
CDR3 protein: CASSFGRTGINEQFF
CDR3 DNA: TGTGCCAGCAGTTTCGGGCGGACAGGGATCAATGAGCAGTTCTTC

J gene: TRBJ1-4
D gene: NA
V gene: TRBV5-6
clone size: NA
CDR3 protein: CASSLFDRSNEKLFF
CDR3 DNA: TGTGCCAGCAGCTTGTTCGACAGGTCTAATGAAAAACTGTTTTTT

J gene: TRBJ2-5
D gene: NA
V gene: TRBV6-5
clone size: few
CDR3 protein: CAPRGEGGRETQYF
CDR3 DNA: TGTGCCCCCCGGGGAGAGGGAGGAAGGGAGACCCAGTACTTC

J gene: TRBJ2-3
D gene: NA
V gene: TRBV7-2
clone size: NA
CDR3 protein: CASSVRVASTDTQYF
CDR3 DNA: TGTGCCAGCAGTGTGAGAGTTGCCTCCACAGATACGCAGTATTTT

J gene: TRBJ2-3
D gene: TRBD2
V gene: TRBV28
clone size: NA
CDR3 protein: CASSLSGMTDTQYF
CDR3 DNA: TGTGCCAGCAGTCTTAGCGGGATGACAGATACGCAGTATTTT

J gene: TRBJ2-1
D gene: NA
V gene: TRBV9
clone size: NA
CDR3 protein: CASSVGGTGNEQFF
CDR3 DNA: TGTGCCAGCAGCGTAGGTGGAACGGGGAATGAGCAGTTCTTC

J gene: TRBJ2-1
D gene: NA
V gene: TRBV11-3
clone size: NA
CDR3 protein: CAGSLEGGTQFF
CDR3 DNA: TGTGCCGGCAGCTTAGAAGGGGGTACGCAGTTCTTC

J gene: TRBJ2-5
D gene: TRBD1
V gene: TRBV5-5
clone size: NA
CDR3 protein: CASSSGTGTGGETQYF
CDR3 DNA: TGTGCCAGCAGCTCTGGGACCGGGACAGGGGGCGAGACCCAGTACTTC

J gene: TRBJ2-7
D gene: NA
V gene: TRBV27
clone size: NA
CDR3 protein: CASSFRVLRGTYEQYF
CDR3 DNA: TGTGCCAGCAGTTTTCGGGTGTTGAGGGGGACCTACGAGCAGTACTTC

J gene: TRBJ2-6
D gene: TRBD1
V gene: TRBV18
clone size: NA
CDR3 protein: CASSPQGQGVSGANVLTF
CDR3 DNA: TGTGCCAGCTCACCACAGGGACAGGGGGTTTCTGGGGCCAACGTCCTGACTTTC

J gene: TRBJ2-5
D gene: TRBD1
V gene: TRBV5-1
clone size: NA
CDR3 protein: CASIILTGWFVETQYF
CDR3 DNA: TGCGCCAGCATAATACTGACAGGGTGGTTTGTAGAGACCCAGTACTTC

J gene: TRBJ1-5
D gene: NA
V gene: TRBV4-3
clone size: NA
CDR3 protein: CASSQDPQGMGSNQPQHF
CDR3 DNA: TGCGCCAGCAGCCAAGACCCCCAGGGGATGGGCTCGAATCAGCCCCAGCATTTT

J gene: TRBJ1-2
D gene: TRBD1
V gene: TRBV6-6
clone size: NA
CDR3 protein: CASSLTGGKGYTF
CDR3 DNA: TGTGCCAGCAGTCTGACAGGGGGTAAGGGCTACACCTTC

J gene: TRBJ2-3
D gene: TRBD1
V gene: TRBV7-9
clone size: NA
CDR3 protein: CASSLGTGADTQYF
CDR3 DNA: TGTGCCAGCAGCTTGGGAACAGGGGCCGATACGCAGTATTTT

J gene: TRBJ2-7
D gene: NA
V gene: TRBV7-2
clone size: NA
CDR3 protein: CASSLTYYEQYF
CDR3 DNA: TGTGCCAGCAGCTTAACCTACTACGAGCAGTACTTC

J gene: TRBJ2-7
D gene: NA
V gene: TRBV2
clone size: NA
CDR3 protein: CASRGTQGPYEQYF
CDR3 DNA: TGTGCCAGCAGAGGGACACAGGGCCCCTACGAGCAGTACTTC

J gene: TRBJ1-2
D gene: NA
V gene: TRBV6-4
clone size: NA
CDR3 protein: CASRDSRYGYTF
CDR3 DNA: TGTGCCAGCAGAGACAGTAGATATGGCTACACCTTC

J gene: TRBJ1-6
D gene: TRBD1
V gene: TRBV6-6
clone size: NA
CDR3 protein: CATLRDSSTPLHF
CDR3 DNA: TGTGCCACCTTACGGGACAGTTCAACACCCCTCCACTTT

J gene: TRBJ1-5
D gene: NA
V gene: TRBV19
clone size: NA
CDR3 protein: CASSGGGGGNQPQHF
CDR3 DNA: TGTGCCAGTAGTGGAGGAGGAGGAGGCAATCAGCCCCAGCATTTT

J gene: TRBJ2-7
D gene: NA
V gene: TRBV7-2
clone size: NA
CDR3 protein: CASSLAEGYEQYF
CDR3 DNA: TGTGCCAGCAGCTTAGCGGAGGGTTACGAGCAGTACTTC

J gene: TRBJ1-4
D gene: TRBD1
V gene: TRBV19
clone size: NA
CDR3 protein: CASSPDRGREKLFF
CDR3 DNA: TGTGCCAGTAGTCCGGACAGGGGTCGTGAAAAACTGTTTTTT

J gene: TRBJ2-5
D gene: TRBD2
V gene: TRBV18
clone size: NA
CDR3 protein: CASSLSGLAGTKQETQYF
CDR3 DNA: TGTGCCAGCTCCCTATCGGGACTAGCGGGGACCAAACAAGAGACCCAGTACTTC

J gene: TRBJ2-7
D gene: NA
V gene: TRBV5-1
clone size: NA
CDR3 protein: CASSLLVSSSYEQYF
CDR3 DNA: TGCGCCAGCAGCTTGTTGGTCTCGAGCTCCTACGAGCAGTACTTC

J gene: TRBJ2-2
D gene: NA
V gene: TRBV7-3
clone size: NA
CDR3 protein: CASSLTPMNTGELFF
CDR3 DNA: TGTGCCAGCAGCTTAACCCCCATGAACACCGGGGAGCTGTTTTTT

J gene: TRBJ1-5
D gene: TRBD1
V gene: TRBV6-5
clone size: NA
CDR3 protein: CASIGQGGGQPQHF
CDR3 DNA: TGTGCCAGCATCGGACAGGGCGGTGGTCAGCCCCAGCATTTT

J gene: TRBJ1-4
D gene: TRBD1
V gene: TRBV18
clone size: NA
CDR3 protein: CASSPRTGPNEKLFF
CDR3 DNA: TGTGCCAGCTCACCACGGACAGGCCCTAATGAAAAACTGTTTTTT

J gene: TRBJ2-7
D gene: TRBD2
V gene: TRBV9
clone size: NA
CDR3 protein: CASNRAGGPYEQYF
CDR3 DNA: TGTGCCAGCAACAGAGCGGGGGGGCCTTACGAGCAGTACTTC

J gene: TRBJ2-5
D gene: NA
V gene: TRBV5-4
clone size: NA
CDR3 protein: CASSKLSVMGGETQYF
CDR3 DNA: TGTGCCAGCTCCAAGCTTTCGGTCATGGGGGGAGAGACCCAGTACTTC

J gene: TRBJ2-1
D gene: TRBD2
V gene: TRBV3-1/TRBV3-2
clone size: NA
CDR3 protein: CASSDTSGFYNEQFF
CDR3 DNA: TGTGCCAGCAGCGACACTAGCGGTTTCTACAATGAGCAGTTCTTC

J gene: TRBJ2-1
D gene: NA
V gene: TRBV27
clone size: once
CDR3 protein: CASSAGTRVGEQFF
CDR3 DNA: TGTGCCAGCAGTGCGGGGACTCGGGTGGGTGAGCAGTTCTTC

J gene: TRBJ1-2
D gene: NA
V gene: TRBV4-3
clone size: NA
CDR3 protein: CASSAQVLGQPHGYTF
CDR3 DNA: TGCGCCAGCAGCGCCCAGGTGTTAGGACAGCCCCATGGCTACACCTTC

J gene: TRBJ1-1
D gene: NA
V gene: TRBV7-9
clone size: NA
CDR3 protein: CASSLQENTEAFF
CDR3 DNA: TGTGCCAGCAGCCTACAGGAGAACACTGAAGCTTTCTTT

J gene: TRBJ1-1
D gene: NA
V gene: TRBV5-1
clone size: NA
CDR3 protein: CASSLKGDRAAFF
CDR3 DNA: TGCGCCAGCAGCTTGAAGGGGGATCGCGCAGCTTTCTTT

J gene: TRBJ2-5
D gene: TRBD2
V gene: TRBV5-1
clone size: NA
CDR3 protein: CASSLGLAGEATQYF
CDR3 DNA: TGCGCCAGCAGCTTGGGACTAGCGGGAGAGGCGACCCAGTACTTC

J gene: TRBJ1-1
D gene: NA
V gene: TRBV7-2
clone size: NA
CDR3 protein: CASSLGGGLNTEAFF
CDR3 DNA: TGTGCCAGCAGCTTAGGTGGAGGGCTGAACACTGAAGCTTTCTTT

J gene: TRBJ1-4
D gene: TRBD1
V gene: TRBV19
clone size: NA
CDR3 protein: CASSRDRGNEKLFF
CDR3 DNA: TGTGCCAGTAGTCGGGACAGAGGGAATGAAAAACTGTTTTTT

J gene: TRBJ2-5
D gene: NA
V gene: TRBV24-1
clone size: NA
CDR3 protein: CATRKGGGDRETQYF
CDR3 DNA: TGTGCCACCAGAAAAGGGGGAGGGGACAGGGAGACCCAGTACTTC

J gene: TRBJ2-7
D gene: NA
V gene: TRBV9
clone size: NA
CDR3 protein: CASSRGHSPYEQYF
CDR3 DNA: TGTGCCAGCAGCCGAGGGCACAGCCCATACGAGCAGTACTTC

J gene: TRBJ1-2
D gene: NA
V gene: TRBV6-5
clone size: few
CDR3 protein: CASSSGAANYGYTF
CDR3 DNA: TGTGCCAGCAGTTCAGGCGCCGCTAACTATGGCTACACCTTC